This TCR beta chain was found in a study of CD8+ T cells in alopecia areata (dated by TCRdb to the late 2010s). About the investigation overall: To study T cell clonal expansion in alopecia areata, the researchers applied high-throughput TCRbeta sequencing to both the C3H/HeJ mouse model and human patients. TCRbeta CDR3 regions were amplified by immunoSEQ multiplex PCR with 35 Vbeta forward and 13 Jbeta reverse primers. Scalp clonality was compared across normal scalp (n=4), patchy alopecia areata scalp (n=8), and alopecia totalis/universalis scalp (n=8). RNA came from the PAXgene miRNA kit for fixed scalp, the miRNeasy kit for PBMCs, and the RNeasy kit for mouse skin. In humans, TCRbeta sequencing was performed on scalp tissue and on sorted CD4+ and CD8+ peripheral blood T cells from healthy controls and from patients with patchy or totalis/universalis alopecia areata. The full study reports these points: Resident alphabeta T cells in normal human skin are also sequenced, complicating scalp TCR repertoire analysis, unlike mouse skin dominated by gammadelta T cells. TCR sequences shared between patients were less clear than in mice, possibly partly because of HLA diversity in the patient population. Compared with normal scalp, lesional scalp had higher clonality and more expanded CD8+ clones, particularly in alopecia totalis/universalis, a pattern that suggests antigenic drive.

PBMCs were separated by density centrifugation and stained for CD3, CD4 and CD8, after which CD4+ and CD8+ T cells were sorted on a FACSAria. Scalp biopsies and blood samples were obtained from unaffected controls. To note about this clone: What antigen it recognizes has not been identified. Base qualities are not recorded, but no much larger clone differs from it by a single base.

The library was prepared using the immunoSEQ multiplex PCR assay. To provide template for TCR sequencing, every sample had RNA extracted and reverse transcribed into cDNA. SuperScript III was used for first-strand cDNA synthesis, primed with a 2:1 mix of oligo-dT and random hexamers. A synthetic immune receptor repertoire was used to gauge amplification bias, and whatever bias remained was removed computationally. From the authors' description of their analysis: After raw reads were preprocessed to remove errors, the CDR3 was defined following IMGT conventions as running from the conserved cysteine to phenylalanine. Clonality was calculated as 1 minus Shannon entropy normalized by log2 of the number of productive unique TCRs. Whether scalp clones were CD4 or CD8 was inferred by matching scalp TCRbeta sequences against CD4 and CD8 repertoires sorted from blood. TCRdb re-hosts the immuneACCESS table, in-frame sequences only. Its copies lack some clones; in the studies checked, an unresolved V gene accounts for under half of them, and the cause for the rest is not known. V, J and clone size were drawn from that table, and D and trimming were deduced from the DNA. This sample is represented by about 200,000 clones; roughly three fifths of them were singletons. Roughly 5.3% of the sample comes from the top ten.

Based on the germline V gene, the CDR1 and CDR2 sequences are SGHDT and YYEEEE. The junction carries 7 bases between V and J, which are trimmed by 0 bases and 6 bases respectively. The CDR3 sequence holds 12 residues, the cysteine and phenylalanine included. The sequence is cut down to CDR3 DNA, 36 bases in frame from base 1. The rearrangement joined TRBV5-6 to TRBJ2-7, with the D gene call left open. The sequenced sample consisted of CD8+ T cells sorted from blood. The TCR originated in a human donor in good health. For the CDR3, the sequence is CASSLAGPEQYF. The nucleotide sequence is TGTGCCAGCAGCTTGGCCGGACCCGAGCAGTACTTC.